This TCR beta chain derives from a study of response to subunit inactivated influenza vaccine. Study results and limitations: After each seasonal influenza vaccination, few new T cells are recruited, the authors suggested.

Using its own MiXCR run on the RT-PCR reads, TCRdb lists one record per CDR3 protein. The repertoire holds hundreds of thousands of distinct CDR3 sequences, with 10% to 15% as singletons. Remarks on this clonotype: Its target is not known.

V was trimmed by 5 bases and J by 2 bases, leaving 10 bases between them. The CDR3 has 15 amino acids. Germline CDR1 reads SEHNR; CDR2 reads FQNEAQ (reference sequence). The chain combines TRBV7-9 with TRBJ2-6; D is possibly TRBD1 (6 bases). Sequenced material: PBMCs from blood, taken 45 days after vaccination. The sequence came from a man aged 45 to 65 who received an inactivated influenza vaccine. In DNA, the CDR3 is TGTGCCAGCAGCACAGGGATTACTGGGGCCAACGTCCTGACTTTC. Protein product: CASSTGITGANVLTF.